These 2 T cell receptor beta chains were sequenced from one sample in a study of T cells in Graves' hyperthyroidism and ophthalmopathy. Amplified TCR beta CDR3 regions derived from RNA transcripts. First-round RT-PCR of the TCR CDR3 relied on the HTBI primer set. TCRdb itself ran the multiplex PCR reads through MiXCR, one entry per CDR3 protein. This table has 400,000 to 500,000 distinct CDR3 sequences, around 14% appearing once. Material: blood. Source of these receptors: a young woman with Graves' hyperthyroidism.

The sample holds a few counts of this clonotype. A much larger clone is a single base away; this may be a read error. This chain uses TRBV11-2 with TRBJ2-5; a possible D gene is TRBD2 (6 bases). CDR1 and CDR2 (germline): SGHAT, FQNNGV. Trimming shortened V by 4 bases and J by 4 bases, and 13 bases separated the two germline ends. This CDR3 comprises 14 residues. Written as DNA, the CDR3 is TGTGCCAGCAGCTCGGAACGGGGGACAGAGACCCAGTACTTC. Encoded protein: CASSSERGTETQYF.

This clonotype came up many times. V gene TRBV6-1 combines with J gene TRBJ1-4; a weak D match, TRBD1 (5 bases). V was clipped by 0 bases and J by 10 bases, with 12 bases between them. CDR1 is MNHNS, CDR2 SASEGT, per germline. This CDR3 has 14 residues. The CDR3 DNA sequence: TGTGCCAGCAGTGAAGCCAGGTTTAGGGGAAAACTGTTTTTT. Amino acids: CASSEARFRGKLFF.